Below, one T cell receptor beta chain is given with its context. No antigen is known for it. The CDR3 consists of 13 residues. Germline V CDR1 and CDR2: SQVTM, ANQGSEA. The V and J ends lost 0 bases and 2 bases respectively, with 7 bases between them. This sample stems from a study of T cells after yellow fever vaccination. For the study at large: Fractions containing few cells were prepared with SMART-Seq v4 Ultra Low Input.

Study-wide results and caveats: It was a weaker secondary response, yet one that peaked faster, at day 5 versus 15.

TCRdb ran MiXCR on the 5' RACE reads and lists one entry per CDR3 protein. The repertoire holds 78,000 or so distinct CDR3 sequences, with around 7.9% as singletons. The rearrangement links TRBV29-1 to TRBJ2-5, with a possible D match to TRBD2 (6 bases). The sequence was obtained from a man between 18 and 29 years old who received the YFV17D yellow fever vaccine. The material was CD8+ T cells sorted from PBMCs, obtained 10 to 11 days after the first yellow fever vaccination. CDR3 sequence reads: CSVEEGLQETQYF. DNA of the CDR3: TGCAGCGTTGAAGAGGGACTGCAAGAGACCCAGTACTTC.